The clone carrying this T cell receptor (beta chain) is medium-sized within its sample. The antigen is unknown. This specimen belongs to a study of T cell responses to AZD1222 COVID-19 vaccine. Study-level findings and limits: Sampling that yielded the repertoires occurred only after the peak T cell response. It was only a handful of AZD1222 recipients who were seropositive at baseline. Unmutated variant regions are reportedly the target of nearly half of TCRs that are spike-specific. White British people made up most donors, females outnumbered males, and clonal diversity was possibly underestimated.

The V gene lost 4 bases and the J gene lost 4 bases, with 6 bases spanning the gap. This CDR3 spans 12 amino acids. Per the germline V gene, CDR1 is SGDLS and CDR2 is YYNGEE. Libraries were prepared by immunoSEQ multiplex PCR; TCRdb keeps only in-frame clonotypes and omits some of them. The data show 57,000 or so clones, with around 82% seen just once and 26% held by the top ten. The material sequenced was peripheral blood, taken 28 days after the second AZD1222 dose. This chain joins TRBV9 and TRBJ1-3; D is uncertain. This clonotype originated in an adult who received the AZD1222 COVID-19 vaccine. Here the CDR3 DNA reads TGTGCCAGCAGCCCAGAAGGAAACACCATATATTTT. Its translation: CASSPEGNTIYF. Full variable domain (missing parts from reference TRBV9 and TRBJ1-3): DSGVTQTPKHLITATGQRVTLRCSPRSGDLSVYWYQQSLDQGLQFLIQYYNGEERAKGNILERFSAQQFPDLHSELNLSSLELGDSALYFCASSPEGNTIYFGEGSWLTVV.